These 2 T cell receptor beta chains were sequenced from one sample in a study of tumor and adjacent non-tumor tissue in lung cancer. RNA was extracted from bulk tissue without any cell sorting. The normal lung tissue was taken more than 3 cm from the tumor edge. The library came from three nested PCR rounds adapted from ARM-PCR protocols. Via MiXCR, TCRdb re-called the multiplex PCR reads, giving one row per CDR3 protein. The table includes more than 55,000 distinct CDR3 sequences, more than 65% detected once. Sequenced sample: distant non-tumor lung tissue. These receptors originate from a man aged 55 to 70 with non-small cell lung cancer.

CDR3 region: CAIRTGTVNNGYTF. In nucleotides, the CDR3 is TGTGCCATCAGAACCGGGACTGTCAACAATGGCTACACCTTC. The chain is built from TRBV10-3 and TRBJ1-2; D perhaps matches TRBD1 (5 bases). Between the trimmed V and J ends, which lost 6 bases and 6 bases, there was a span of 17 bases. The CDR3 is 14 amino acids. The germline CDR1 and CDR2 sequences are ENHRY and SYGVKD.

Concerning this clonotype itself: A read error may produce the germline difference seen at one junction end. The chain is built from TRBV5-4 and TRBJ2-6; 8 bases align to TRBD2. The CDR3 consists of 13 residues. The germline V gene encodes CDR1 SGHNT and CDR2 YYREEE (reference sequence). The CDR3 DNA follows: TGTGCCAGCCGCGTCGGGGGGGCCACCGTCCTGACTTTC. Its protein product is CASRVGGATVLTF. The full variable domain, rest sourced from reference TRBV5-4 and TRBJ2-6, is ETGVTQSPTHLIKTRGQQVTLRCSSQSGHNTVSWYQQALGQGPQFIFQYYREEENGRGNFPPRFSGLQFPNYSSELNVNALELDDSALYLCASRVGGATVLTFGAGSRLTVL.